The 21 T cell receptor beta chains presented below share a single source sample, sequenced in a study of memory CD4+ T cells and cytomegalovirus serostatus. TCRdb's table, derived via immunoSEQ multiplex PCR, lists solely in-frame clones and lacks some. This sample yields approximately 46,000 clones, of which around four fifths are seen a single time; 1.2% belongs to the top ten. The sort gate was single viable CD3+CD4+CD8-CD45RO+ cells for memory CD4+ T cells. Specimen: memory CD4+ T cells from blood. The receptors shown here come from an adult in good health and CMV-seropositive.

This chain connects TRBV12-5 to TRBJ2-3; D is ambiguous. CDR1 LGHNT and CDR2 FRNRAP come from the germline V gene. The V and J ends lost 3 bases and 4 bases respectively, with 11 bases between them. The CDR3 totals 14 residues. For the CDR3, the DNA is TGTGCTAGTGGTTTCGGGCAGGAGTCAGATACGCAGTATTTT. Residues: CASGFGQESDTQYF.

The rearrangement links TRBV2 to TRBJ2-2; D is unclear. The germline CDR1 and CDR2 sequences are SNHLY and FYNNEI. V was pared by 2 bases and J by 6 bases, with 13 bases between. This CDR3 contains 15 residues. The CDR3 bases are TGTGCCAGCAGTGAAAGACCATATAGGGCCGGGGAGCTGTTTTTT. This sequence encodes CASSERPYRAGELFF.

CDR3 residues: CASIPPVGGGGELFF. The DNA of the CDR3 is TGTGCCAGCATCCCCCCGGTCGGGGGAGGCGGGGAGCTGTTTTTT. The chain couples TRBV7-2 to TRBJ2-2; perhaps TRBD2 as D (6 bases). V dropped 7 bases and J dropped 7 bases, with 19 bases sitting between them. The CDR3 is 15 residues long. Germline CDR1 reads SGHTA; CDR2 reads FQGNSA.

This sequence joins TRBV7-9 and TRBJ2-3, with TRBD2 as a possible D gene (6 bases). The CDR3 length is 17 residues. CDR1 and CDR2 from the germline V gene are SEHNR and FQNEAQ (reference sequence). Trimming removed 0 bases at V and 0 bases at J, with 13 bases between. As DNA, the CDR3 is TGTGCCAGCAGCTTAGCGGGGGGTCGAACTAGCACAGATACGCAGTATTTT. Its translation is CASSLAGGRTSTDTQYF.

The chain uses TRBV6-5 and TRBJ2-3; D remains ambiguous. The CDR3 totals 14 residues. The V and J ends lost 2 bases and 2 bases respectively, with 8 bases between them. Germline V CDR1 and CDR2: MNHEY, SVGAGI. The CDR3 coding sequence is TGTGCCAGCAGTTACCCCGGGCTCACAGATACGCAGTATTTT. Protein product: CASSYPGLTDTQYF.

As regards this clone: This may stem from a read error, because a much larger clone lies one nucleotide away. V usage is TRBV15 and J usage is TRBJ1-1; D is perhaps TRBD1 (6 bases). The CDR3 spans 13 residues. Germline CDR1 is LNHNV and CDR2 is YYDKDF (reference sequence). The V end was cut by 3 bases, the J end by 1 base, with 6 bases between. The chain's CDR3 is CATSRDRNTEAFF. The CDR3 DNA reads TGTGCCACCAGCAGGGACAGGAACACTGAAGCTTTCTTT.

This clone was seen more than once but under ten times. The gene calls are TRBV29-1 and TRBJ2-5, with TRBD2 matching over 13 bases. The length of the CDR3 is 15 residues. V gave up 3 bases and J gave up 5 bases; unmatched junction bases: 6. CDR1 and CDR2 (germline): SQVTM, ANQGSEA. The CDR3, as DNA: TGCAGCGTTGAGGTGTTGGGACTAGCGGGGGAGACCCAGTACTTC. Its protein product is CSVEVLGLAGETQYF. The complete variable domain, with remaining parts taken from reference TRBV29-1 and TRBJ2-5, reads SAVISQKPSRDICQRGTSLTIQCQVDSQVTMMFWYRQQPGQSLTLIATANQGSEATYESGFVIDKFPISRPNLTFSTLTVSNMSPEDSSIYLCSVEVLGLAGETQYFGPGTRLLVL.

The chain carries TRBV2 and TRBJ1-5, with a tentative D call TRBD1 (6 bases). Trimming took 6 bases from V and 7 from J, leaving 10 bases between them. Germline V CDR1 and CDR2: SNHLY, FYNNEI. This CDR3 has 12 amino acids. The CDR3 reads CASRGQLQPQHF. CDR3 sequence (DNA): TGTGCCAGCAGAGGACAGTTACAGCCCCAGCATTTT.

The chain is built from TRBV11-1 and TRBJ2-6; D not resolved. This CDR3 contains 14 residues. Per germline, CDR1 SGHAT and CDR2 FQDESV (reference sequence). V shed 5 bases and J shed 0 bases, with 5 bases lying between them. The CDR3 region is CASSVSSGANVLTF. DNA for the CDR3: TGTGCCAGCAGCGTCAGCTCTGGGGCCAACGTCCTGACTTTC.

The chain uses TRBV5-1 and TRBJ2-6; D remains ambiguous. The ends were cut back, 4 bases at V and 0 bases at J, with 8 bases in the middle. The CDR3 totals 15 residues. The germline gives CDR1 SGHRS, CDR2 YFSETQ. In DNA form, the CDR3 reads TGCGCCAGCAGCCTGGACGTCTCTGGGGCCAACGTCCTGACTTTC. Translating gives CASSLDVSGANVLTF.

In this sample, this clone turned up a few times. This rearrangement joins TRBV11-2 to TRBJ2-1, with TRBD2 identical over 7 bases. The J segment lost 10 bases and the V segment lost 5 bases, leaving 8 bases of the junction unmatched. Germline V gene data show CDR1 as SGHAT and CDR2 as FQNNGV. CDR3 size: 13 residues. CDR3 nucleotides: TGTGCCAGCAGCCCCGGGGGGACCGAGGAGCAGTTCTTC. It codes for CASSPGGTEEQFF.

This clone showed up just once. V is TRBV5-6 and J is TRBJ1-2, with D perhaps matching TRBD1 (6 bases). Trimming cost V 5 bases and J 4 bases, with 15 bases left between them. Germline-derived CDR1 and CDR2 are SGHDT and YYEEEE. The CDR3 totals 14 residues. CDR3 loop: CASRNDRNLYGYTF. The CDR3 bases are TGTGCCAGCAGAAATGACAGGAACCTCTATGGCTACACCTTC.

The chain couples TRBV7-2 to TRBJ2-7; D may be TRBD1 (6 bases). There are 14 residues in the CDR3. Germline values: CDR1 SGHTA, CDR2 FQGNSA. Trimming took 5 bases from V and 0 from J, leaving 11 bases between them. The CDR3 DNA follows: TGTGCCAGCAGCCCCGAGGGGGTCTCCTACGAGCAGTACTTC. Its protein is CASSPEGVSYEQYF.

The gene calls are TRBV7-2 and TRBJ1-4, with D hard to call. This CDR3 comprises 13 residues. V lost 2 bases, J lost 3 bases, and 4 bases lay in between. Germline V gene sequence: CDR1 SGHTA, CDR2 FQGNSA. CDR3 loop: CASSLNPNEKLFF. The CDR3 nucleotides are TGTGCCAGCAGCTTAAACCCTAATGAAAAACTGTTTTTT.

The V gene is TRBV5-4, the J gene TRBJ2-7; TRBD2 matches at 8 bases. Trimming at V came to 0 bases and at J to 6 bases, leaving 8 bases not matched to a gene. CDR1 is SGHNT and CDR2 is YYREEE in the germline V gene (reference sequence). CDR3 size: 15 residues. The CDR3 reads CASSLERRGAREQYF. The CDR3, as DNA: TGTGCCAGCAGCTTGGAGAGGCGGGGGGCCCGCGAGCAGTACTTC.

This chain uses TRBV2 with TRBJ1-5; no reliable D call. Germline values: CDR1 SNHLY, CDR2 FYNNEI. Trimming removed 4 bases from V and 5 bases from J, with 12 bases in between. The CDR3 is 14 amino acids. The DNA of the CDR3 is TGTGCCAGCAGTGGGACGCGGTCGTATCAGCCCCAGCATTTT. Encoded protein: CASSGTRSYQPQHF.

This chain connects TRBV5-4 to TRBJ2-5, with D tentatively TRBD2 (6 bases). V gave up 1 base and J gave up 5 bases, with 12 bases separating them. Germline V lookup: CDR1 SGHNT, CDR2 YYREEE (reference sequence). The CDR3 is made up of 14 amino acids. The CDR3 loop reads CASSLQGGGETQYF. CDR3 in DNA: TGTGCCAGCAGCTTGCAGGGAGGAGGGGAGACCCAGTACTTC.

The rearrangement links TRBV7-9 to TRBJ1-2, with a tentative D call TRBD1 (5 bases). CDR1 is SEHNR and CDR2 is FQNEAQ in the germline V gene (reference sequence). The CDR3 loop spans 16 amino acids. The V gene lost 5 bases and the J gene lost 2 bases, with 18 bases spanning the gap. CDR3 nucleotides: TGTGCCAGCAGCCCACGGGGCCAGGCCCTAAACTATGGCTACACCTTC. The encoded protein is CASSPRGQALNYGYTF. Complete variable domain (other parts from reference TRBV7-9 and TRBJ1-2): DTGVSQNPRHKITKRGQNVTFRCDPISEHNRLYWYRQTLGQGPEFLTYFQNEAQLEKSRLLSDRFSAERPKGSFSTLEIQRTEQGDSAMYLCASSPRGQALNYGYTFGSGTRLTVV.

The rearrangement links TRBV6-6 to TRBJ1-1; TRBD1 is a possible D gene (6 bases). The CDR3 is made up of 15 amino acids. CDR1 is MNHNY, CDR2 SVGAGI, per germline (reference sequence). V dropped 0 bases and J dropped 7 bases, with 15 bases sitting between them. CDR3 region: CASSYSGGEENEAFF. The CDR3 bases are TGTGCCAGCAGTTACTCGGGGGGCGAGGAGAATGAAGCTTTCTTT.

CDR3 nucleotide sequence: TGTGCCAGTAGTTCCCGGACAGGGGAATTCGGAAACACCATATATTTT. Translation: CASSSRTGEFGNTIYF. The chain recombines TRBV19 with TRBJ1-3; 9 bases map to TRBD1. This CDR3 comprises 16 residues. The germline V gene encodes CDR1 LNHDA and CDR2 SQIVND (reference sequence). V was pared by 5 bases and J by 4 bases, with 9 bases of the junction left unmatched. The whole variable domain, filled in from reference TRBV19 and TRBJ1-3, reads DGGITQSPKYLFRKEGQNVTLSCEQNLNHDAMYWYRQDPGQGLRLIYYSQIVNDFQKGDIAEGYSVSREKKESFPLTVTSAQKNPTAFYLCASSSRTGEFGNTIYFGEGSWLTVV.

J is TRBJ2-5 and V is TRBV5-1; D is perhaps TRBD1 (5 bases). Germline V CDR1 and CDR2: SGHRS, YFSETQ. V was clipped by 5 bases and J by 0 bases, with 8 bases between them. The CDR3 runs to 13 residues. This CDR3 is CASRGQDQETQYF. The CDR3 bases are TGCGCCAGCAGGGGGCAGGACCAAGAGACCCAGTACTTC.